These T cell receptor beta chains were read from a single sample in a study of cytomegalovirus exposure and HLA in healthy donors. Sequenced by immunoSEQ multiplex PCR; TCRdb stores in-frame clones only, minus some. The profile covers 95,000 to 130,000 clones, with around a tenth appearing a single time and approximately 3% taken by the ten largest. Sequenced: PBMCs. Receptors originate from a man aged 25-45 years in good health and CMV-seronegative. The CDR3 runs from the conserved cysteine through the conserved F or W. Fields, in order: V gene, clone size, J gene, D gene, CDR3 DNA, CDR3 protein. A D gene is named only where the DNA matches it firmly. Some rows have no size entry. The others give once, few or many, or a class for an expanded clone.

TRBV28	NA	TRBJ2-5	NA	TGTGCCAGCAGTTTTAGACTTCGAGAGACCCAGTACTTC	CASSFRLRETQYF
TRBV30	NA	TRBJ2-7	NA	TGTGCCTGGAGTGTACTTGGAGCCGCGCAGTACTTC	CAWSVLGAAQYF
TRBV28	NA	TRBJ1-2	NA	TGTGCCAGCAGTCGACAGGTGTATGGCTACACCTTC	CASSRQVYGYTF
TRBV11-2	NA	TRBJ1-5	TRBD1	TGTGCCAGCAGCTTAGGCCGGACAGGGGGCAATCAGCCCCAGCATTTT	CASSLGRTGGNQPQHF
TRBV5-1	few	TRBJ2-7	TRBD1	TGCGCCAGCAGCTTCGAAATCCGGGACAGAGTTGCCTACGAGCAGTACTTC	CASSFEIRDRVAYEQYF
TRBV7-2	few	TRBJ2-1	TRBD1	TGTGCCAGCAGCTTCGACAGGGGCTCCTACAATGAGCAGTTCTTC	CASSFDRGSYNEQFF
TRBV27	few	TRBJ1-1	NA	TGTGCCAGCAGTTTAAAAGCGGCCCCGGGCTCTGAAGCTTTCTTT	CASSLKAAPGSEAFF
TRBV29-1	NA	TRBJ1-2	TRBD1	TGCAGCGTCCTCGGGACAGGGGATCCGGACGGCTACACCTTC	CSVLGTGDPDGYTF
TRBV10-3	NA	TRBJ1-2	TRBD1	TGTGCCATCAGTGCTGGACAGGGGGGAGGCTACACCTTC	CAISAGQGGGYTF
TRBV7-8	few	TRBJ2-2	TRBD1	TGTGCCAGCAGCTTCGACAGGGTCAGCACCGGGGAGCTGTTTTTT	CASSFDRVSTGELFF
TRBV29-1	NA	TRBJ1-1	TRBD1	TGCAGCGTTACCGGACAGGGGAACACTGAAGCTTTCTTT	CSVTGQGNTEAFF
TRBV11-3	NA	TRBJ2-1	TRBD2	TGTGCCAGCAGCCCGGGGGGGACCCGCTCGAATGAGCAGTTCTTC	CASSPGGTRSNEQFF
TRBV7-8	few	TRBJ1-1	TRBD1	TGTGCCAGCAGCTGGGGACAGGGCACTGAAGCTTTCTTT	CASSWGQGTEAFF
TRBV7-9	NA	TRBJ2-7	TRBD1	TGTGCCAGCAGGGACCGCGGGACAGGATACGAGCAGTACTTC	CASRDRGTGYEQYF
TRBV6-5	NA	TRBJ1-4	NA	TGTGCCAGCACGCAGGGACAATCGGGGAAACTGTTTTTT	CASTQGQSGKLFF
TRBV18	NA	TRBJ2-2	NA	TGTGCCAGCTCACCACGCGGAGGACTAAACACCGGGGAGCTGTTTTTT	CASSPRGGLNTGELFF
TRBV4-2	few	TRBJ2-7	NA	TGTGCCAGCAGCCAGGATCACAGCTACGAGCAGTACTTC	CASSQDHSYEQYF
TRBV4-2	NA	TRBJ2-7	TRBD2	TGTGCCAGCAGCCAAGATGGGGCTAGCGGGCGTTACGAGCAGTACTTC	CASSQDGASGRYEQYF
TRBV19	NA	TRBJ2-7	TRBD2	TGTGCCAGTAGCATCCTGGGCGGGAGCTCCTACGAGCAGTACTTC	CASSILGGSSYEQYF
TRBV27	few	TRBJ2-7	NA	TGTGCCAGCAGTTTAGGTCGGTCCTACGAGCAGTACTTC	CASSLGRSYEQYF
TRBV9	NA	TRBJ1-3	TRBD1	TGTGCCAGCAGCGGGCAGGGGGCCATCTCTGGAAACACCATATATTTT	CASSGQGAISGNTIYF
TRBV19	NA	TRBJ1-1	NA	TGTGCCAGTAGTATAACGGGTATGAACACTGAAGCTTTCTTT	CASSITGMNTEAFF
TRBV7-3	NA	TRBJ2-3	NA	TGTGCCAGCAGCCAATTAACGGGGTCAGATACGCAGTATTTT	CASSQLTGSDTQYF
TRBV7-9	few	TRBJ1-5	TRBD1	TGTGCCAGCAGCTTAGTTATCGGACAGGGTACCCAGCCCCAGCATTTT	CASSLVIGQGTQPQHF
TRBV12-5	NA	TRBJ2-1	TRBD2	TGTGCTAGTGCCCCGGGACTAGCCAACAATGAGCAGTTCTTC	CASAPGLANNEQFF
TRBV11-2	few	TRBJ2-5	TRBD1	TGTGCCAGCAGCTCCGGGACAGGGGCGGGTGAGACCCAGTACTTC	CASSSGTGAGETQYF
TRBV4-1	few	TRBJ1-5	NA	TGCGCCAGCAGCCAAGGGCCAGTCATTCAGCCCCAGCATTTT	CASSQGPVIQPQHF
TRBV10-3	NA	TRBJ2-2	NA	TGTGCCATCAGTGACCTTGGGACTTCGAACACCGGGGAGCTGTTTTTT	CAISDLGTSNTGELFF
TRBV27	NA	TRBJ1-1	TRBD1	TGTGCCAGCAGCCTACAGGGGGGGACTGAAGCTTTCTTT	CASSLQGGTEAFF
TRBV6-1	NA	TRBJ2-5	NA	TGTGCCAGCAGGGTTACAGGGCAAGAGACCCAGTACTTC	CASRVTGQETQYF
TRBV19	NA	TRBJ1-2	TRBD1	TGTGCCAGTAGCCCCGGGACAGGGGGCTATGGCTACACCTTC	CASSPGTGGYGYTF
TRBV9	NA	TRBJ2-7	TRBD2	TGTGCCAGCAGCGTAGGTCCTAGCGGGGGGCTTATGTCCTACGAGCAGTACTTC	CASSVGPSGGLMSYEQYF
TRBV7-2	NA	TRBJ2-2	NA	TGTGCCAGCAGCCGTGCGGGGCGCGGGACCGGGGAGCTGTTTTTT	CASSRAGRGTGELFF
TRBV4-2	NA	TRBJ2-3	TRBD2	TGTGCCAGCAGCCGGGGGGACTATTCCACAGATACGCAGTATTTT	CASSRGDYSTDTQYF
TRBV6-5	many	TRBJ1-5	NA	TGTGCCAGCAGTTCCGAAAGAGGATATCAGCCCCAGCATTTT	CASSSERGYQPQHF
TRBV2	NA	TRBJ1-1	NA	TGTGCCAGCAAAAGATCCAGGGAAGCTTTCTTT	CASKRSREAFF
TRBV30	few	TRBJ2-7	NA	TGTGCCTGGAGTGCTCGGGGCTACGAGCAGTACTTC	CAWSARGYEQYF
TRBV5-1	NA	TRBJ1-4	NA	TGCGCCAGCACCCTACGCCCCGGGGGTGTTGAAAAACTGTTTTTT	CASTLRPGGVEKLFF
TRBV12-5	NA	TRBJ1-1	NA	TGTGCTAGTGGTTTGGCGGTACAGAGCGAAGCTTTCTTT	CASGLAVQSEAFF
TRBV6-5	few	TRBJ2-1	NA	TGTGCCAGCAGTTACAGGGAGTTCAATGAGCAGTTCTTC	CASSYREFNEQFF
TRBV28	few	TRBJ2-1	NA	TGTGCCAGCAGTTTATTCGTAAAAGGGAGAAGCAATGAGCAGTTCTTC	CASSLFVKGRSNEQFF
TRBV6-5	NA	TRBJ2-7	NA	TGTGCCAGCCTGGGGGCGGCCCACGAGCAGTACTTC	CASLGAAHEQYF
TRBV25-1	few	TRBJ2-4	TRBD1	TGTGCCACCGAGCCCCACACAGGGGCACTAGCCAAAAACATTCAGTACTTC	CATEPHTGALAKNIQYF